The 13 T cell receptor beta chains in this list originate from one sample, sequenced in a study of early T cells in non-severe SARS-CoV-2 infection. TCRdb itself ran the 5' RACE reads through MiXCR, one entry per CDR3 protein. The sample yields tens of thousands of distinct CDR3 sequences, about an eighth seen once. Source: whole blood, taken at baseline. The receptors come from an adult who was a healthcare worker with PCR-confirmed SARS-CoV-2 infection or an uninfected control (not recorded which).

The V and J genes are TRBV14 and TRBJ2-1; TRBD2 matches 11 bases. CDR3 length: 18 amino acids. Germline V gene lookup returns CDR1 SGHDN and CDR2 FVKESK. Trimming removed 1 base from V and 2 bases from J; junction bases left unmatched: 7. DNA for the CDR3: TGTGCCAGCAGCCAAGGACTAGCGGGGACCACGACCTACAATGAGCAGTTCTTC. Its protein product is CASSQGLAGTTTYNEQFF.

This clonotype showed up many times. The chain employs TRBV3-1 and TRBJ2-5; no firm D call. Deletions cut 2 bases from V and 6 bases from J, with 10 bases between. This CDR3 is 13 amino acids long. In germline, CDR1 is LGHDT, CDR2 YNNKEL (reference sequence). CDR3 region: CASSQPPVKTQYF. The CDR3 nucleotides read TGTGCCAGCAGCCAACCGCCCGTGAAGACCCAGTACTTC.

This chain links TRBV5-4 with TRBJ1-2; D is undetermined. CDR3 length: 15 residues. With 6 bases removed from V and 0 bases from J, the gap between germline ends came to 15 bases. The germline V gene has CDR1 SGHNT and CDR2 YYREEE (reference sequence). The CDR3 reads CASTFQGRANYGYTF. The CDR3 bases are TGTGCCAGCACCTTTCAAGGGAGGGCTAACTATGGCTACACCTTC.

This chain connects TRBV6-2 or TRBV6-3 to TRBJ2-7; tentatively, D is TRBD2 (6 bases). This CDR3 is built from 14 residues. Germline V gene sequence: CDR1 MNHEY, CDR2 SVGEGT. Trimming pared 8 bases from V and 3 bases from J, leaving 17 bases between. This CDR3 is CASGLLAPRYEQYF. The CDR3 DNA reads TGTGCCAGCGGCCTACTAGCTCCCCGCTACGAGCAGTACTTC.

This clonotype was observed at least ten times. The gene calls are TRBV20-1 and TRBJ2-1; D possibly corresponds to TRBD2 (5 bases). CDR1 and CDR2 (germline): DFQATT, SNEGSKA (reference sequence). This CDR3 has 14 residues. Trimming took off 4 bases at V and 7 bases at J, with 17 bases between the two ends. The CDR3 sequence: CSATGGLGRNEQFF. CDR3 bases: TGCAGTGCTACCGGCGGACTGGGTAGGAATGAGCAGTTCTTC.

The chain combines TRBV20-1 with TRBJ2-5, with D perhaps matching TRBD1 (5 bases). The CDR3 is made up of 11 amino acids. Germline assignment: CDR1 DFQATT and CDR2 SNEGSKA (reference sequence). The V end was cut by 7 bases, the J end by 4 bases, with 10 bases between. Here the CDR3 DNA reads TGCAGTGGTAGCCAGGGAGAGACCCAGTACTTC. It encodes CSGSQGETQYF.

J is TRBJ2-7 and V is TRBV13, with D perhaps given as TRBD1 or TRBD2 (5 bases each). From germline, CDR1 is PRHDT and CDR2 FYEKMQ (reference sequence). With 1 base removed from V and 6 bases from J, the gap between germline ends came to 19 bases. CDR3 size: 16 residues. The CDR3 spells CASSLAGPVQRSEQYF. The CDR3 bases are TGTGCCAGCAGCTTAGCGGGGCCAGTTCAGAGGAGCGAGCAGTACTTC.

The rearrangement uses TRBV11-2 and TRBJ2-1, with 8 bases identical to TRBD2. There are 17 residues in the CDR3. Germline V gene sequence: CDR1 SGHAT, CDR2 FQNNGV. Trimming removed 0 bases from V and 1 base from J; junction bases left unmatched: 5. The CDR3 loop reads CASSLEGGRRSYNEQFF. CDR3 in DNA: TGTGCCAGCAGCTTAGAAGGCGGGAGGAGGTCCTACAATGAGCAGTTCTTC.

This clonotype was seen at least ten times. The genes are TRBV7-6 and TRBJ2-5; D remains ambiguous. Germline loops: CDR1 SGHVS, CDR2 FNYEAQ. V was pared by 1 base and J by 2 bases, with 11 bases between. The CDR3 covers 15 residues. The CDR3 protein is CASSLDEVGQETQYF. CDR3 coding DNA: TGTGCCAGCAGCTTAGATGAGGTGGGGCAAGAGACCCAGTACTTC.

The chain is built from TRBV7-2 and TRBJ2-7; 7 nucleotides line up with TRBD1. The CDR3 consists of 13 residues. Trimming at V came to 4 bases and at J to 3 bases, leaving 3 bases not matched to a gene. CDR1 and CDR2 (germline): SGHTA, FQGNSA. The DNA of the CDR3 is TGTGCCAGCAGCTCGGGACAGATCTACGAGCAGTACTTC. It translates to CASSSGQIYEQYF.

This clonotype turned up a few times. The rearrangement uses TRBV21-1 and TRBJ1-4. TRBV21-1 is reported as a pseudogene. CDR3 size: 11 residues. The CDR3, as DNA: TGTGGGAGACGGGCAAATGAAAAACTGTTTTTT. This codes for CGRRANEKLFF.

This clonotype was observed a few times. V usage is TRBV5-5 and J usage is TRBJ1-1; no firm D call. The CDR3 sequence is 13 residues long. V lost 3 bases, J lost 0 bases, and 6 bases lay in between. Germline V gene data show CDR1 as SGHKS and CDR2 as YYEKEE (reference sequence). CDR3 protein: CASSSAMNTEAFF. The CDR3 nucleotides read TGTGCCAGCAGCTCGGCGATGAACACTGAAGCTTTCTTT.

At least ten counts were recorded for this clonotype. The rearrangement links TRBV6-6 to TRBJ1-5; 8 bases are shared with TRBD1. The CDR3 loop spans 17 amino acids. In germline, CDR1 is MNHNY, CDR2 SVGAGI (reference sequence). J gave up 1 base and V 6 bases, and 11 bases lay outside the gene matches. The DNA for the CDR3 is TGTGCCAGCAGCCTTATCATTGGACAGGGAAGCAATCAGCCCCAGCATTTT. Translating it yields CASSLIIGQGSNQPQHF.